This passage covers 18 T cell receptor beta chains from one sample sequenced in a study of T cell changes during pregnancy in multiple sclerosis. Profiled with immunoSEQ multiplex PCR; TCRdb holds only in-frame clones, not every one. The sample lists under 90,000 clones, 80% to 95% occurring once. The sample consisted of peripheral blood, taken after pregnancy. The receptors stem from a female donor in good health, enrolled as a control in a pregnancy study.

This rearrangement joins TRBV4-1 to TRBJ2-7; TRBD1 agrees at 9 bases. CDR1 is MGHRA, CDR2 YSYEKL, per germline. The CDR3 totals 15 residues. The V and J ends lost 1 base and 4 bases, in that order; junction bases with no gene match: 5. CDR3 sequence reads: CASSQVTGGRYEQYF. The CDR3 nucleotides read TGCGCCAGCAGCCAAGTAACAGGGGGCCGGTACGAGCAGTACTTC.

The CDR3: CASSSTAGGEQYF. Here the CDR3 DNA reads TGTGCCAGCAGTTCGACCGCAGGGGGCGAGCAGTACTTC. J is TRBJ2-7 and V is TRBV6-6; TRBD1 aligns across 7 bases. Germline-derived CDR1 and CDR2 are MNHNY and SVGAGI (reference sequence). J was trimmed by 6 bases and V by 4 bases; bases with no gene match: 6. CDR3 size: 13 residues.

The rearrangement links TRBV5-4 to TRBJ2-3; perhaps TRBD2 as D (5 bases). The V gene's germline CDR1 is SGHNT and CDR2 YYREEE (reference sequence). V gave up 0 bases and J gave up 0 bases, with 5 bases separating them. The CDR3 has 14 amino acids. The CDR3 protein is CASSLGTSTDTQYF. DNA for the CDR3: TGTGCCAGCAGCTTGGGGACTAGCACAGATACGCAGTATTTT.

V is TRBV4-1 and J is TRBJ2-7, with D tentatively TRBD1 (5 bases). The length of the CDR3 is 12 residues. V was shortened by 5 bases and J by 2 bases, with 7 bases between the two germline ends. Germline V lookup: CDR1 MGHRA, CDR2 YSYEKL. CDR3 sequence reads: CASSGQAYEQYF. DNA for the CDR3: TGCGCCAGCAGCGGACAAGCCTACGAGCAGTACTTC.

The chain carries TRBV5-6 and TRBJ2-3, with a weak D call TRBD2 (5 bases). The CDR3 consists of 16 residues. With 4 bases removed from V and 3 bases from J, the gap between germline ends came to 18 bases. Germline V gene lookup returns CDR1 SGHDT and CDR2 YYEEEE. The CDR3 protein is CASSLRVGGKTDTQYF. DNA of the CDR3: TGTGCCAGCAGCCTCCGGGTTGGAGGCAAAACAGATACGCAGTATTTT.

The chain is built from TRBV5-1 and TRBJ2-5; perhaps TRBD2 as D (6 bases). This CDR3 is built from 16 residues. Deletions cut 3 bases from V and 1 base from J, with 16 bases between. Per germline, CDR1 SGHRS and CDR2 YFSETQ. CDR3 amino acids: CASSWVGGALQETQYF. In DNA, the CDR3 is TGCGCCAGCAGCTGGGTGGGGGGAGCCCTCCAAGAGACCCAGTACTTC.

J is TRBJ2-3 and V is TRBV5-1, with 10 bases lining up with TRBD2. The germline V gene encodes CDR1 SGHRS and CDR2 YFSETQ. The CDR3 length is 18 residues. V was pared by 3 bases and J by 5 bases, with 15 bases of the junction left unmatched. The CDR3 loop reads CASSSSASSSGRGDTQYF. CDR3 DNA sequence: TGCGCCAGCAGCTCGTCCGCTTCGTCTAGCGGGAGAGGAGATACGCAGTATTTT.

V and J are TRBV7-2 and TRBJ2-7; TRBD2 agrees at 13 bases. Germline V CDR1 and CDR2: SGHTA, FQGNSA. This CDR3 has 16 amino acids. V lost 5 bases, J lost 0 bases, and 4 bases stayed unmatched. In DNA, the CDR3 is TGTGCCAGCAGCGAGGGACTAGCGGGACACTCCTACGAGCAGTACTTC. Amino acids: CASSEGLAGHSYEQYF. The full variable domain, its missing parts supplied by reference TRBV7-2 and TRBJ2-7, is GAGVSQSPSNKVTEKGKDVELRCDPISGHTALYWYRQSLGQGLEFLIYFQGNSAPDKSGLPSDRFSAERTGGSVSTLTIQRTQQEDSAVYLCASSEGLAGHSYEQYFGPGTRLTVT.

The chain carries TRBV27 and TRBJ1-5, with TRBD1 matching over 7 bases. Germline values: CDR1 MNHEY, CDR2 SMNVEV (reference sequence). V shed 4 bases and J 7 bases; nucleotides not matched to a gene: 10. The CDR3 is 15 amino acids. The CDR3 region is CASSSWGQPLQPQHF. CDR3 in DNA: TGTGCCAGCAGTTCTTGGGGACAGCCTCTCCAGCCCCAGCATTTT.

This CDR3 is CASSESRAGVETQYF. Here the CDR3 DNA reads TGCGCCAGCAGTGAGTCGCGCGCGGGGGTGGAGACCCAGTACTTC. The chain carries TRBV10-1 and TRBJ2-5; 7 bases are shared with TRBD2. Germline CDR1 and CDR2: WNHNN and SYGVQD (reference sequence). V lost 0 bases to trimming and J lost 5 bases; unmatched junction nucleotides: 6. The CDR3 covers 15 residues.

This chain uses TRBV19 with TRBJ2-3, with 7 bases identical to TRBD1. The J segment lost 0 bases and the V segment lost 7 bases, leaving 4 bases of the junction unmatched. The V gene's germline CDR1 is LNHDA and CDR2 SQIVND (reference sequence). The CDR3 runs to 14 residues. CDR3 DNA: TGTGCCAGTAAGCCGGACAGGAGCACAGATACGCAGTATTTT. This sequence encodes CASKPDRSTDTQYF.

J is TRBJ2-5 and V is TRBV5-1; tentatively, D is TRBD1 (5 bases). The germline V gene encodes CDR1 SGHRS and CDR2 YFSETQ. V lost 0 bases, J lost 5 bases, and 14 bases lay in between. CDR3 length: 15 residues. DNA for the CDR3: TGCGCCAGCAGCTTGGAAGGGGCCCGGACGGAGACCCAGTACTTC. Protein: CASSLEGARTETQYF.

This sequence joins TRBV19 and TRBJ2-5; 14 bases map to TRBD2. The V segment lost 6 bases and the J segment 5 bases; nucleotides outside the gene matches: 5. Germline values: CDR1 LNHDA, CDR2 SQIVND (reference sequence). The CDR3 has 15 residues. The CDR3 spells CASSLTSGRGETQYF. As DNA, the CDR3 is TGTGCCAGTAGCCTGACTAGCGGGAGGGGGGAGACCCAGTACTTC.

J is TRBJ2-7 and V is TRBV7-8, with TRBD2 matching 7 bases. V was clipped by 1 base and J by 2 bases; unmatched bases: 8. CDR3 length equals 16 residues. CDR1 and CDR2 (germline): SGHVS, FQNEAQ. This chain's CDR3 is CASSLVPGGRTYEQYF. The CDR3 nucleotides read TGTGCCAGCAGCTTAGTTCCGGGAGGAAGGACCTACGAGCAGTACTTC.

V and J are TRBV18 and TRBJ1-4; D perhaps matches TRBD1 (6 bases). CDR3 size: 14 residues. Germline CDR1 and CDR2: KGHSH and LQKENI. V dropped 1 base and J dropped 7 bases, with 10 bases sitting between them. CDR3 residues: CASSPRDTGEKLFF. The CDR3 DNA is TGTGCCAGCTCACCACGGGACACGGGTGAAAAACTGTTTTTT.

The chain's CDR3 is CASSQGGAGTYNEQFF. As DNA, the CDR3 is TGCGCCAGCAGCCAAGGCGGAGCGGGAACCTACAATGAGCAGTTCTTC. The chain is built from TRBV4-1 and TRBJ2-1; 7 bases align to TRBD2. V shed 1 base and J 2 bases; nucleotides not matched to a gene: 5. The CDR3 totals 16 residues. CDR1 is MGHRA, CDR2 YSYEKL, per germline.

The chain joins TRBV6-6 to TRBJ2-7, with TRBD2 identical over 8 bases. CDR1 and CDR2 from the germline V gene are MNHNY and SVGAGI (reference sequence). The CDR3 is made up of 12 amino acids. V was pared by 6 bases and J by 5 bases, with 3 bases of the junction left unmatched. CDR3 region: CASSGTSNEQYF. The CDR3 nucleotides are TGTGCCAGCAGCGGGACTAGTAACGAGCAGTACTTC.

J is TRBJ2-7 and V is TRBV11-2; D may be TRBD2 (7 bases). The CDR3 spans 14 residues. In germline, CDR1 is SGHAT, CDR2 FQNNGV. V was clipped by 4 bases and J by 7 bases, with 17 bases between them. The CDR3 DNA is TGTGCCAGCAGCTCATGGGGGGCTAGCGGTGAGCAGTACTTC. The encoded protein is CASSSWGASGEQYF.